This TCR beta chain was recorded in a study of OX40 agonist ivuxolimab in advanced cancers. Study results and limitations: Certain nonresponders additionally had low normalized T-cell clonal expansion.

Details on this clone: Its cognate antigen is unknown.

V shed 4 bases, J shed 4 bases, and the junction held 13 bases outside the gene matches. Germline V gene lookup returns CDR1 PRHDT and CDR2 FYEKMQ (reference sequence). The CDR3 sequence is 17 residues long. The protocol was immunoSEQ multiplex PCR, while the TCRdb copy is restricted to in-frame clones and leaves out a portion. This sample has roughly 80,000 clones, with more than 70% found just once. The sampling schedule covered blood at baseline, cycle 4 day 1, and cycle 7 day 1. Sequencing used CD4+ or CD8+ T cells sorted from blood, obtained in a trial of the OX40 agonist ivuxolimab. The rearrangement links TRBV13 to TRBJ2-7, with 10 bases fitting TRBD2. This sequence was found in an adult with an advanced solid tumor such as melanoma, head and neck, liver or kidney cancer. DNA of the CDR3: TGTGCCAGCAGCTCCCGCCCGGGGGCTAGCGGGAGTTACGAGCAGTACTTC. Translating it yields CASSSRPGASGSYEQYF.